This section outlines one T cell receptor beta chain sequence together with its context. The source of the sample is a study of blood T cell repertoires in COVID-19. As for the study in general: Sites across the United States, Italy and Spain contributed samples from acute and convalescent COVID-19. T cells, B-cell-depleted T cells, or PBMCs provided the cDNA or gDNA that served as material.

Authors' processing steps: Amplification of reference gene primers was used by the study to estimate nucleated cell counts. Clones were read by immunoSEQ multiplex PCR, and TCRdb kept only the in-frame ones, dropping some. D and trimming come from the DNA, and the V and J calls and clone size come from that table. In the table there are some 70,000 clones, more than 80% of which are singletons. The length of the CDR3 is 13 residues. J gave up 4 bases and V 6 bases, and 5 bases lay outside the gene matches. The sequence came from a man younger than 40 with acute or convalescent COVID-19. The chain joins TRBV12-3 or TRBV12-4 to TRBJ1-1; the match to TRBD1 covers 7 bases. Sequences were obtained from peripheral blood. CDR3 sequence (DNA): TGTGCCAGCAGCAGGGGGACGGTCACTGAAGCTTTCTTT. Its translation: CASSRGTVTEAFF.